This TCR beta chain came from a study of control samples from healthy donors and cancer patients. Here immunoSEQ multiplex PCR was the method, and the copy in TCRdb shows in-frame clones only, minus some. The table shows approximately 170,000 clones, with 80% to 95% occurring only once. The CDR3 sequence is 14 residues long. Losses at the gene ends were 6 bases for V and 5 bases for J; bases not matched to a gene: 8. CDR1 ENHRY and CDR2 SYGVKD come from the germline V gene. The rearrangement uses TRBV10-3 and TRBJ2-7, with 9 positions matching TRBD1. The TCR originated in a woman younger than 45 in good health. Sequenced sample: blood. The CDR3 nucleotides are TGTGCCATCAGCAGGGGACAGGGTGCCAACGAGCAGTACTTC. It codes for CAISRGQGANEQYF.